The 17 T cell receptor beta chains in this list originate from one sample, sequenced in a study of spatial heterogeneity in lung cancer. Study-wide findings and caveats: Counts of expanded intratumoral alpha and beta TCRs tracked tumor mutation counts.

Time point given: sample taken at primary tumor resection. Their target antigens are unknown. One entry per CDR3 protein, called by TCRdb with MiXCR from the 5' RACE reads. The repertoire holds roughly 16,000 distinct CDR3 sequences, with approximately 6.3% as singletons. The starting material was lung tumor tissue, obtained at surgery. These receptors were collected from a female donor with early-stage non-small cell lung cancer.

The chain employs TRBV11-2 and TRBJ1-2; a weak D match, TRBD1 (6 bases). CDR1 and CDR2 (germline): SGHAT, FQNNGV. The CDR3 loop spans 13 amino acids. Trimming took 7 bases from V and 2 from J, leaving 11 bases between them. CDR3 in amino acids: CASTIGQNYGYTF. The CDR3 nucleotides read TGTGCCAGCACCATCGGACAGAACTATGGCTACACCTTC.

The chain is built from TRBV30 and TRBJ2-2; D not certain. Germline CDR1 is GTSNPN and CDR2 is SVGIG (reference sequence). Trimming pared 4 bases from V and 1 base from J, leaving 7 bases between. CDR3 length equals 13 residues. In nucleotides, the CDR3 is TGTGCCTGGATCGAAGGGAACACCGGGGAGCTGTTTTTT. This gives the protein CAWIEGNTGELFF. The variable domain in full, with the rest retrieved from reference TRBV30 and TRBJ2-2, is SQTIHQWPATLVQPVGSPLSLECTVEGTSNPNLYWYRQAAGRGLQLLFYSVGIGQISSEVPQNLSASRPQDRQFILSSKKLLLSDSGFYLCAWIEGNTGELFFGEGSRLTVL.

This clonotype came up a few times. V usage is TRBV23-1 and J usage is TRBJ2-1; D unclear. TRBV23-1 qualifies as an ORF whose function is uncertain. CDR3 size: 14 residues. V was trimmed by 7 bases and J by 7 bases, leaving 17 bases between them. The CDR3 here is CASKARGRANEQFF. The CDR3 nucleotides are TGCGCCAGCAAGGCGCGCGGACGGGCGAATGAGCAGTTCTTC.

The table lists this clonotype with a few counts. In nucleotides, the CDR3 is TGTGCCAGTACAAAGGGGAGGGACTATGGCTACACCTTC. Its translation: CASTKGRDYGYTF. The chain links TRBV6-6 to TRBJ1-2; D is perhaps TRBD1 (5 bases). Germline V gives CDR1 MNHNY, CDR2 SVGAGI (reference sequence). The V end lost 9 bases, the J end lost 3 bases, and 14 bases lay between the germline ends. This CDR3 has 13 amino acids.

This clonotype appeared many times. V gene TRBV29-1 combines with J gene TRBJ1-1, with D perhaps matching TRBD1 (6 bases). The CDR3 extends over 13 amino acids. V was clipped by 7 bases and J by 1 base, with 13 bases between them. Germline V gene sequence: CDR1 SQVTM, CDR2 ANQGSEA. The CDR3 DNA reads as TGCAGCGGGGAACGGGGGGCGAACACTGAAGCTTTCTTT. This encodes CSGERGANTEAFF.

This clonotype appeared many times. V usage is TRBV2 and J usage is TRBJ2-1; 8 positions match TRBD1. V shed 6 bases and J 6 bases; nucleotides not matched to a gene: 4. The CDR3 covers 13 residues. Germline loops: CDR1 SNHLY, CDR2 FYNNEI. The CDR3 nucleotides read TGTGCCAGCAGGGGAGACAGGGGCAATGAGCAGTTCTTC. It encodes CASRGDRGNEQFF.

This clonotype was detected ten times or more. The chain is built from TRBV4-3 and TRBJ2-6, with D possibly matching TRBD2 (6 bases). V was clipped by 1 base and J by 2 bases, with 12 bases between them. The germline V gene has CDR1 LGHNA and CDR2 YSLEER. The CDR3 consists of 17 residues. The CDR3 protein is CASSQVYRGTGANVLTF. The CDR3 DNA reads as TGCGCCAGCAGCCAAGTTTATCGGGGGACTGGGGCCAACGTCCTGACTTTC.

This clonotype was observed at least ten times. The chain combines TRBV7-9 with TRBJ2-3; TRBD2 aligns across 14 bases. The germline V gene has CDR1 SEHNR and CDR2 FQNEAQ (reference sequence). The V and J ends lost 4 bases and 1 base, in that order; junction bases with no gene match: 1. The length of the CDR3 is 16 residues. The CDR3 sequence is CASSSGLAGGTDTQYF. Here the CDR3 DNA reads TGTGCCAGCAGCTCGGGACTAGCGGGGGGCACAGATACGCAGTATTTT.

This clonotype was found a few times. The rearrangement joins TRBV5-1 to TRBJ1-1; tentatively, D is TRBD1 (5 bases). The V gene's germline CDR1 is SGHRS and CDR2 YFSETQ. Trimming removed 2 bases at V and 0 bases at J, with 8 bases between. CDR3 length: 14 amino acids. CDR3 region: CASSFGGLNTEAFF. The CDR3 DNA reads TGCGCCAGCAGCTTCGGGGGTCTGAACACTGAAGCTTTCTTT.

This clonotype was seen ten or more times. The chain employs TRBV3-1 and TRBJ2-1; D uncertain. V lost 6 bases to trimming and J lost 8 bases, with 20 bases between them. CDR1 LGHDT and CDR2 YNNKEL come from the germline V gene (reference sequence). The CDR3 is made up of 15 amino acids. CDR3 sequence (DNA): TGTGCCAGCAGTGACGACGCAGGCAATAGGTATGAGCAGTTCTTC. This codes for CASSDDAGNRYEQFF.

This clonotype has a count of ten or more. The V and J genes are TRBV28 and TRBJ1-2; TRBD1 might be the D (6 bases). The V and J ends lost 3 bases and 4 bases respectively, with 12 bases between them. The CDR3 is 14 residues long. CDR1 MDHEN and CDR2 SYDVKM come from the germline V gene. The chain's CDR3 is CASSFPPTGYGYTF. The CDR3 DNA sequence: TGTGCCAGCAGTTTCCCTCCGACAGGCTATGGCTACACCTTC.

The chain is built from TRBV5-1 and TRBJ1-5; TRBD1 matches 10 bases. V gave up 0 bases and J gave up 4 bases; unmatched junction bases: 4. The length of the CDR3 is 16 residues. Germline V lookup: CDR1 SGHRS, CDR2 YFSETQ. Here the CDR3 DNA reads TGCGCCAGCAGCTTGGGCCCGGGACAGGGGAATCAGCCCCAGCATTTT. Protein product: CASSLGPGQGNQPQHF. Full variable domain (outside the CDR3, taken from reference TRBV5-1 and TRBJ1-5): KAGVTQTPRYLIKTRGQQVTLSCSPISGHRSVSWYQQTPGQGLQFLFEYFSETQRNKGNFPGRFSGRQFSNSRSEMNVSTLELGDSALYLCASSLGPGQGNQPQHFGDGTRLSIL.

This clonotype was counted at least ten times. The chain uses TRBV12-3 or TRBV12-4 and TRBJ2-2; 10 bases match TRBD2. This CDR3 is 15 amino acids long. J was trimmed by 1 base and V by 6 bases; bases with no gene match: 2. The CDR3 DNA is TGTGCCAGCAGCTGGACTAGCGGGAACACCGGGGAGCTGTTTTTT. Its translation: CASSWTSGNTGELFF.

This clonotype came up a few times. CDR3 bases: TGTGCCAGCAGTTACCAGGGGGTGAGAAATTCACCCCTCCACTTT. This codes for CASSYQGVRNSPLHF. The gene calls are TRBV2 and TRBJ1-6; 7 nucleotides match TRBD1. V dropped 5 bases and J dropped 7; count of bases not matched to a gene: 8. The CDR3 runs to 15 residues. CDR1 is SNHLY and CDR2 is FYNNEI in the germline V gene. Filled out from reference TRBV2 and TRBJ1-6, the complete variable domain reads EPEVTQTPSHQVTQMGQEVILRCVPISNHLYFYWYRQILGQKVEFLVSFYNNEISEKSEIFDDQFSVERPDGSNFTLKIRSTKLEDSAMYFCASSYQGVRNSPLHFGNGTRLTVT.

This clonotype was seen at least ten times. The gene calls are TRBV4-1 and TRBJ2-1, with D maybe TRBD2 (6 bases). The CDR3 contains 14 residues. Trimming stripped 4 bases from V and 7 bases from J, with 14 bases between. Germline CDR1 reads MGHRA; CDR2 reads YSYEKL. The CDR3 is CASSLLLAPNEQFF. As DNA, the CDR3 is TGCGCCAGCAGCCTGCTTCTAGCGCCTAATGAGCAGTTCTTC.

In its sample, this clonotype was seen many times. The gene calls are TRBV20-1 and TRBJ2-7; D is unresolved. This CDR3 spans 12 amino acids. The germline gives CDR1 DFQATT, CDR2 SNEGSKA (reference sequence). Trimming removed 0 bases at V and 7 bases at J, with 10 bases between. The CDR3 nucleotides are TGCAGTGCTAGAGATCGGAACGTTGAGCAGTACTTC. Translating it yields CSARDRNVEQYF.

At least ten counts were recorded for this clonotype. The chain couples TRBV12-3 or TRBV12-4 to TRBJ1-5; 11 nucleotides match TRBD1. This CDR3 is 16 amino acids long. J gave up 6 bases and V 5 bases, and 9 bases lay outside the gene matches. The DNA of the CDR3 is TGTGCCAGCAGTCCCCGGGACAGGGGGTCAAGTCAGCCCCAGCATTTT. Its translation is CASSPRDRGSSQPQHF.